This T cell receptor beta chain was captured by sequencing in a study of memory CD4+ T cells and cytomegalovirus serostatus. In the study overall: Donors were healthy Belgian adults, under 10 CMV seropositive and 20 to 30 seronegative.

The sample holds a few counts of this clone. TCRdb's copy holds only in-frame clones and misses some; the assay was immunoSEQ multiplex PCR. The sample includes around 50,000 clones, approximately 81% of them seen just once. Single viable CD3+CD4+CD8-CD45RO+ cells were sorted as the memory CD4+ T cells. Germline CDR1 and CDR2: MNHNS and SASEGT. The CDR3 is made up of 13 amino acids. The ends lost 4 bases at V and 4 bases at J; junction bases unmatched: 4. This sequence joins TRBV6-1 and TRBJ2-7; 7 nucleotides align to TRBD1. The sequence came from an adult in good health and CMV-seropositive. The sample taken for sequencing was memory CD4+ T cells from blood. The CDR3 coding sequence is TGTGCCAGCAGTGTAGACAGGGTTTACGAGCAGTACTTC. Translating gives CASSVDRVYEQYF.